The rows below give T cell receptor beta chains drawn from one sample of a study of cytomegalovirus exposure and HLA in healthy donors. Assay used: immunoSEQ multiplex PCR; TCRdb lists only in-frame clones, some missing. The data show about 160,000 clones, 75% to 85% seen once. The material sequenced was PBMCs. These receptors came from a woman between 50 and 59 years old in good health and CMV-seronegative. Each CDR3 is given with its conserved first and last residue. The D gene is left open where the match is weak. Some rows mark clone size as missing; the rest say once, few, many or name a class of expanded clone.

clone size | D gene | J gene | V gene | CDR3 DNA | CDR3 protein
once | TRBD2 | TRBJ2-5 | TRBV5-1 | TGCGCCAGCAGCTTGGGGGACTACGTGGAGACCCAGTACTTC | CASSLGDYVETQYF
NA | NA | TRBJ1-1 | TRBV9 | TGTGCCAGCAGCGTAGTCCCCGAGGGCACTGAAGCTTTCTTT | CASSVVPEGTEAFF
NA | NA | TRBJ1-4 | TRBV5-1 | TGCGCCAGCAGCCCTGACAGATCTAATGAAAAACTGTTTTTT | CASSPDRSNEKLFF
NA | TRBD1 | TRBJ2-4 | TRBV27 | TGTGCCAGCAGTTTATCGGGACAGGGGCCTACTTCGAACCTTAACGTTCAGTACTTC | CASSLSGQGPTSNLNVQYF
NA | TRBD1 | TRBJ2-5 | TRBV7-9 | TGTGCCAGCAGCTCAAGGGACAGGAACTCTAAAGAGACCCAGTACTTC | CASSSRDRNSKETQYF
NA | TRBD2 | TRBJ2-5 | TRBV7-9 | TGTGCCAGCAGCCGACTCGCGGGAGGGCCAGTTAATGAGACCCAGTACTTC | CASSRLAGGPVNETQYF
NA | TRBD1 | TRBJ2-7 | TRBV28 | TGTGCCAGCAGTAGCAGGGGGTACGAGCAGTACTTC | CASSSRGYEQYF
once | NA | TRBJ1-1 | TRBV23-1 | TGCGCCAGCAGTCAATGTAGCACTGAAGCTTTCTTT | CASSQCSTEAFF
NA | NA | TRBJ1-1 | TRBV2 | TGTGCCAGCAGTCTTCGGACGGGAAACACTGAAGCTTTCTTT | CASSLRTGNTEAFF
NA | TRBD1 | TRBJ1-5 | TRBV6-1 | TGTGCCAGCACCCCCAGGGGGCGCGTCAATCAGCCCCAGCATTTT | CASTPRGRVNQPQHF
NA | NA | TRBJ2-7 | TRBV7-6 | TGTGCCAGCAGCCCCTTTCCAGGTATCGACGAGCAGTACTTC | CASSPFPGIDEQYF
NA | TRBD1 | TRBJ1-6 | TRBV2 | TGTGCCACCTCCGGACAGGGGCGATCGGGTTCACCCCTCCACTTT | CATSGQGRSGSPLHF
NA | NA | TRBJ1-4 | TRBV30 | TGTGCCTGGACCTTTACTGGGGCATTGAGCGAAAAACTGTTTTTT | CAWTFTGALSEKLFF
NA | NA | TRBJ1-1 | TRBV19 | TGTGCCAGTAGTAGAGATAACTTCGAAGCTTTCTTT | CASSRDNFEAFF
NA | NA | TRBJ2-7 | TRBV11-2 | TGTGCCAGCAGCTTAGGGTACTTCTCCTACGAGCAGTACTTC | CASSLGYFSYEQYF
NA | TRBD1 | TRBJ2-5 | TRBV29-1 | TGCAGCGTTGAGACGAGACAGGGTTACCAAGAGACCCAGTACTTC | CSVETRQGYQETQYF
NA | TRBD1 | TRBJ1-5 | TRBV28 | TGTGCCAGCAGTTTGGGGACAGGAAGAAATCAGCCCCAGCATTTT | CASSLGTGRNQPQHF
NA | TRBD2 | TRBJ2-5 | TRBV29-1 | TGCAGCGCCTCTCGGGGTAGCGGGAGCCAAGAGACCCAGTACTTC | CSASRGSGSQETQYF
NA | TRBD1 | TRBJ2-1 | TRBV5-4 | TGTGCCAGCAGCAAGGGGGCCTCCGGACAGGGTGCTGATGAGCAGTTCTTC | CASSKGASGQGADEQFF
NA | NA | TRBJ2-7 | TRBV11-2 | TGTGCCAGCACCAATGCGTACGAGCAGTACTTC | CASTNAYEQYF
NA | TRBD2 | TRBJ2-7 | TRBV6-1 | TGTGCCAGCGACAGCGGGGATAGCTACGAGCAGTACTTC | CASDSGDSYEQYF
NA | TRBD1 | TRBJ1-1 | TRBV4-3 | TGCGCCAGCAGCCAAGTCCTAACCGTCGGACAGGGAGCAGACACTGAAGCTTTCTTT | CASSQVLTVGQGADTEAFF
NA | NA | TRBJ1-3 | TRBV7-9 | TGTGCCAGCAGCCAGGACTTTTCTGGAAACACCATATATTTT | CASSQDFSGNTIYF
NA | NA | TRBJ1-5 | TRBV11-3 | TGTGCCAGCAGCTCCCCGGGGGACTTACGGAATCAGCCCCAGCATTTT | CASSSPGDLRNQPQHF
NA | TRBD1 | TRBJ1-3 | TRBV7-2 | TGTGCCAGCAGGCCGGACAGGGGGGCCGTGGGAAACACCATATATTTT | CASRPDRGAVGNTIYF
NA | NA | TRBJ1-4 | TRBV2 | TGTGCCAGCCAGTCCGTGGCAACTAATGAAAAACTGTTTTTT | CASQSVATNEKLFF
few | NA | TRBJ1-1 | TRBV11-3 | TGTGCCAGCAGCCTACAGTGGAACACTGAAGCTTTCTTT | CASSLQWNTEAFF
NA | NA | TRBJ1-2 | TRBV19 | TGTGCCCGAATTTTAGGGGATGGCTACACCTTC | CARILGDGYTF
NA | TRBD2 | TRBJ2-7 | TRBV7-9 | TGTGCCAGCAGCTTCGGAGCGGGAGGGGAAGAGCAGTACTTC | CASSFGAGGEEQYF
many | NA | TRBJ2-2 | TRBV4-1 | TGCGCCAGCAGCCGGTGGACTTACAACACCGGGGAGCTGTTTTTT | CASSRWTYNTGELFF
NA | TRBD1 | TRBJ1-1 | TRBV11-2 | TGTGCCAGCAGCTTTTCTGGCAGGGGGATCACTGAAGCTTTCTTT | CASSFSGRGITEAFF
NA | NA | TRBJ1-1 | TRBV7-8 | TGTGCCAGCAGCTTATACAGGGAAACTGAAGCTTTCTTT | CASSLYRETEAFF
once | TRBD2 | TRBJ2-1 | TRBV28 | TGTGCCAGCAGTTTTAAGCGGGGTAACAGAGGGACTAGCGGGCTATCCTACAATGAGCAGTTCTTC | CASSFKRGNRGTSGLSYNEQFF
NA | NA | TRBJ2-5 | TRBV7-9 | TGTGCCAGCAGCGGAGGGGGCCGGGAGACCCAGTACTTC | CASSGGGRETQYF
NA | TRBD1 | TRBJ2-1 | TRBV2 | TGTGCCAGCAGTGACCGGACAGGGGCCACGACCGGGCAGTTCTTC | CASSDRTGATTGQFF
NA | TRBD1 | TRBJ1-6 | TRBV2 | TGTGCCAGCAGTGATGAGGCAGGGGGATATTCACCCCTCCACTTT | CASSDEAGGYSPLHF
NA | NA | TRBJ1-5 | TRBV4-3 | TGCGCCAGCAGCCAGGCCAGGTATAGCAATCAGCCCCAGCATTTT | CASSQARYSNQPQHF
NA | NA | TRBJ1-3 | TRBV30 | TGTGCCTGGAGTGTACAATCGACAGCCGGAAACACCATATATTTT | CAWSVQSTAGNTIYF
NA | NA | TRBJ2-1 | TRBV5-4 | TGTGCCAGCAGTTTCGACTGGCACAATGAGCAGTTCTTC | CASSFDWHNEQFF
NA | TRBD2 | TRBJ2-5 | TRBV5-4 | TGTGCCAGCAGCCCCATCGGGGGGGCGGGGGAGACCCAGTACTTC | CASSPIGGAGETQYF
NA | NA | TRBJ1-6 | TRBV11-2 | TGTGCCAGCAGCCTCTCCTATAATTCACCCCTCCACTTT | CASSLSYNSPLHF
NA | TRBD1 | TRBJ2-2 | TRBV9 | TGTGCCAGCAACACAGGGGGCAACACCGGGGAGCTGTTTTTT | CASNTGGNTGELFF
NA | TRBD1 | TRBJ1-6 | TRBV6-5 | TGTGCCAGCAGTACCGGACAGGGAGTGAAGTCACCCCTCCACTTT | CASSTGQGVKSPLHF
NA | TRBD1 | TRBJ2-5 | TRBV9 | TGTGCCAGCAGCGTAGGGACAGGGGGAGCTGGGGAGACCCAGTACTTC | CASSVGTGGAGETQYF
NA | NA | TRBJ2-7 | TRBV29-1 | TGCAGCGTTTCACAGGGCTACTCCTACGAGCAGTACTTC | CSVSQGYSYEQYF
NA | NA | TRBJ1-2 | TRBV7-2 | TGTGCCAGCAGTCCTACAGGTGCTCATGGCTACACCTTC | CASSPTGAHGYTF
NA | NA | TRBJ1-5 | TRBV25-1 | TGTGCCAGCAGCCCCTTGGAGCCCAATCAGCCCCAGCATTTT | CASSPLEPNQPQHF
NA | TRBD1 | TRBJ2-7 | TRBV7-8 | TGTGCCAGCAGCGGGAACAGGGGCCTTGCCTACGAGCAGTACTTC | CASSGNRGLAYEQYF
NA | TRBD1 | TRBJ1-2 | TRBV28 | TGTGCCAGCAGGCATAGAGCAGGGGGAGGTTATGGCTACACCTTC | CASRHRAGGGYGYTF
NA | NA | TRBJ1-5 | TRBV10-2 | TGCGCCAGCAGTCTTATCGAACCCTATAGCAATCAGCCCCAGCATTTT | CASSLIEPYSNQPQHF
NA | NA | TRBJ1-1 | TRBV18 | TGTGCCAGCTCACCTCAGAAGAACACTGAAGCTTTCTTT | CASSPQKNTEAFF
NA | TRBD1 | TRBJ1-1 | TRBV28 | TGTGCCAGCAGTTTTGGGGGACAGGGTTTCTCCACCATACCTTTCTTT | CASSFGGQGFSTIPFF
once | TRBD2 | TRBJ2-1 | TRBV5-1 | TGCGCCAGCAGCTACGGACTAGCGGGAAACTCCTACAATGAGCAGTTCTTC | CASSYGLAGNSYNEQFF
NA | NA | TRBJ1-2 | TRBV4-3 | TGCGCCAGCAGCCATCCAGGGAAGAACTATGGCTACACCTTC | CASSHPGKNYGYTF
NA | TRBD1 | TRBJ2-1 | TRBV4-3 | TGCGCCAGCAGCCAAGTAACAGGGGCTATTAGGAATGAGCAGTTCTTC | CASSQVTGAIRNEQFF
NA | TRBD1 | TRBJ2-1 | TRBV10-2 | TGCGCCAGCAGTGAGTACAAAACAGGGGACCACAATGAGCAGTTCTTC | CASSEYKTGDHNEQFF
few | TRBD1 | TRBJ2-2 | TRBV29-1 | TGCAGCGTTGCCCCCGGGACAGGGACCGGGGAGCTGTTTTTT | CSVAPGTGTGELFF